A selection of T cell receptor beta chains follows, all from one sample in a study of long-term antiretroviral therapy in people with HIV. This table comes from immunoSEQ multiplex PCR, and its TCRdb copy is limited to in-frame clones, with some not included. The data contain about 30,000 clones, 90% to 95% of them seen just once; the ten biggest clones take up approximately 2.5%. The source material was unsorted PBMCs, sampled about 7.2 years after starting antiretroviral therapy. These receptors all stem from a man between 50 and 59 years old with HIV. Both conserved end residues are part of each CDR3. The D gene is left open where the match is weak. Some rows have no size entry. The others give once, few or many, or a class for an expanded clone.

CDR3 protein	CDR3 DNA	D gene	clone size	V gene	J gene
CASKGTPYEQYF	TGTGCCAGCAAAGGCACACCCTACGAGCAGTACTTC	-	-	TRBV6-1	TRBJ2-7
CASSATGATQETQYF	TGTGCCAGCAGCGCTACAGGGGCCACACAAGAGACCCAGTACTTC	TRBD1	-	TRBV7-9	TRBJ2-5
CASSQELGVWEQYF	TGCGCCAGCAGCCAAGAATTGGGAGTTTGGGAGCAGTACTTC	-	once	TRBV4-3	TRBJ2-7
CASSLGGPYTDTQYF	TGTGCCAGCAGTTTAGGGGGTCCCTACACAGATACGCAGTATTTT	-	-	TRBV27	TRBJ2-3
CASSEVGISYNEQFF	TGTGCCAGCAGTGAGGTGGGAATCTCCTACAATGAGCAGTTCTTC	-	-	TRBV6-1	TRBJ2-1
CASTLSYRVQTEAFF	TGCGCCAGCACCCTATCATATCGGGTGCAGACTGAAGCTTTCTTT	-	-	TRBV4-3	TRBJ1-1
CASSQDRTGLNEQYF	TGCGCCAGCAGCCAAGACCGGACAGGCCTGAACGAGCAGTACTTC	TRBD1	-	TRBV4-3	TRBJ2-7
CARSSASSGDRNYGYTF	TGTGCCAGAAGCTCCGCCTCGTCCGGGGACCGTAACTATGGCTACACCTTC	-	-	TRBV7-5	TRBJ1-2
CASSQRTGHTGELFF	TGCGCCAGCAGCCAAAGAACAGGGCACACCGGGGAGCTGTTTTTT	-	-	TRBV4-3	TRBJ2-2
CASSAHGTGRTEAFF	TGTGCCAGCAGCGCTCACGGGACAGGGAGAACTGAAGCTTTCTTT	TRBD1	-	TRBV9	TRBJ1-1
CASSISGTSGAYEQYF	TGTGCCAGCAGTATCAGCGGGACTAGCGGGGCCTACGAGCAGTACTTC	TRBD2	-	TRBV27	TRBJ2-7
CASRITGYEKLFF	TGTGCCAGCCGAATTACAGGGTATGAAAAACTGTTTTTT	-	once	TRBV6-6	TRBJ1-4
CASNTGSSYNEQFF	TGTGCCAGCAACACCGGGTCGTCCTACAATGAGCAGTTCTTC	-	-	TRBV9	TRBJ2-1
CASSSNRGDEQYF	TGTGCCAGCAGCTCTAACAGGGGGGACGAGCAGTACTTC	TRBD1	-	TRBV7-6	TRBJ2-7
CASSTQGFTGELFF	TGTGCCAGTAGTACACAGGGTTTTACCGGGGAGCTGTTTTTT	-	-	TRBV19	TRBJ2-2
CAWSVAGAEQFF	TGTGCCTGGAGTGTCGCCGGGGCTGAGCAGTTCTTC	-	once	TRBV30	TRBJ2-1
CASSLGYRGSYEQYF	TGTGCCAGCAGCTTAGGGTACAGGGGCTCCTACGAGCAGTACTTC	TRBD1	-	TRBV11-2	TRBJ2-7
CSVTGTGGGEQYF	TGCAGCGTGACCGGGACAGGGGGCGGAGAGCAGTACTTC	TRBD1	-	TRBV29-1	TRBJ2-7
CASSYSGRGEQYF	TGTGCCAGCAGTTACTCGGGCCGGGGAGAGCAGTACTTC	-	once	TRBV6-5	TRBJ2-7
CASGGTDSTDTQYF	TGCGCCAGCGGAGGGACGGATAGCACAGATACGCAGTATTTT	-	-	TRBV5-1	TRBJ2-3
CASSRGLLAPLHF	TGTGCCAGTAGTAGGGGACTTCTTGCTCCCCTCCACTTT	-	-	TRBV19	TRBJ1-6
CASSASTGFNEQFF	TGTGCCAGCAGCGCCAGTACAGGATTCAATGAGCAGTTCTTC	-	-	TRBV9	TRBJ2-1
CASRGTGGYEKLFF	TGTGCCAGCCGAGGGACAGGGGGATATGAAAAACTGTTTTTT	TRBD1	-	TRBV6-5	TRBJ1-4
CASSENQETGELFF	TGCGCCAGCAGCGAGAATCAGGAGACCGGGGAGCTGTTTTTT	-	-	TRBV5-1	TRBJ2-2
CASSLGTVGGANVLTF	TGCGCCAGCAGCTTGGGGACAGTTGGTGGGGCCAACGTCCTGACTTTC	-	once	TRBV5-1	TRBJ2-6
CASSSPGQGYYEQYF	TGTGCCAGCAGTTCTCCGGGACAGGGATACTACGAGCAGTACTTC	TRBD1	-	TRBV11-1	TRBJ2-7
CASSKGLVLYNEQFF	TGTGCCAGCAGCAAGGGACTAGTTCTTTACAATGAGCAGTTCTTC	TRBD2	-	TRBV6-6	TRBJ2-1
CASSVGMGDNSPLHF	TGTGCCAGCAGCGTAGGTATGGGGGATAATTCACCCCTCCACTTT	-	-	TRBV9	TRBJ1-6
CASSQEAGAVYNEQFF	TGCGCCAGCAGCCAAGAGGCGGGGGCGGTGTACAATGAGCAGTTCTTC	-	-	TRBV4-3	TRBJ2-1
CASSPSLAGSDTQYF	TGTGCCAGCTCACCTTCACTAGCGGGGTCAGATACGCAGTATTTT	TRBD2	-	TRBV18	TRBJ2-3
CASSENRGEKLFF	TGTGCCAGCAGTGAAAATCGTGGTGAAAAACTGTTTTTT	-	-	TRBV2	TRBJ1-4
CASSDSPGQVDGYTF	TGTGCCAGCAGCGACTCTCCGGGACAGGTGGATGGCTACACCTTC	TRBD1	-	TRBV6-1	TRBJ1-2
CASSLVGGMGTEAFF	TGTGCCAGCAGCTTAGTAGGGGGAATGGGGACTGAAGCTTTCTTT	-	-	TRBV7-8	TRBJ1-1
CASSTVLNTEAFF	TGTGCCAGTAGTACCGTCTTGAACACTGAAGCTTTCTTT	-	once	TRBV19	TRBJ1-1
CASSIGVSSFEQYF	TGTGCCAGTAGTATAGGGGTTTCATCCTTCGAGCAGTACTTC	-	-	TRBV19	TRBJ2-7
CASSQSLQMNYGYTF	TGCGCCAGCAGCCAAAGTCTCCAGATGAACTATGGCTACACCTTC	-	-	TRBV4-3	TRBJ1-2
CASKEAGNTIYF	TGTGCCAGCAAGGAAGCTGGAAACACCATATATTTT	-	-	TRBV2	TRBJ1-3
CASSRQGSGPPLHF	TGTGCCAGCAGTCGACAGGGAAGCGGGCCACCCCTCCACTTT	TRBD1	-	TRBV6-4	TRBJ1-6
CASSSIAGSEAFF	TGTGCCAGCAGTTCCATCGCGGGGTCTGAAGCTTTCTTT	-	-	TRBV27	TRBJ1-1
CASSQGINTGELFF	TGCGCCAGCAGCCAAGGTATTAACACCGGGGAGCTGTTTTTT	-	-	TRBV4-3	TRBJ2-2
CASSFLGTENTEAFF	TGTGCCAGCAGTTTTCTCGGGACGGAGAACACTGAAGCTTTCTTT	-	-	TRBV27	TRBJ1-1
CASTDRDRGYEQYF	TGTGCCAGCACCGACCGGGACAGGGGGTATGAGCAGTACTTC	TRBD1	-	TRBV6-6	TRBJ2-7
CASSEALAGPNEQFF	TGTGCCAGCAGTGAAGCACTAGCGGGTCCCAATGAGCAGTTCTTC	TRBD2	once	TRBV6-4	TRBJ2-1
CASSLRSLAGGGDTQYF	TGTGCCAGCAGCTTAAGATCACTAGCGGGGGGCGGGGATACGCAGTATTTT	TRBD2	few	TRBV7-8	TRBJ2-3
CASSFGGSNQPQHF	TGTGCCAGCAGCTTTGGGGGTAGCAATCAGCCCCAGCATTTT	-	-	TRBV5-4	TRBJ1-5
CASSESTQGRVNEQYF	TGTGCCAGCAGTGAGTCAACCCAGGGCAGGGTCAACGAGCAGTACTTC	-	-	TRBV25-1	TRBJ2-7
CAISPDRGNSPLHF	TGTGCCATCAGTCCCGACAGGGGGAATTCACCCCTCCACTTT	TRBD1	-	TRBV10-3	TRBJ1-6
CASSYSRDSYEQYF	TGTGCCAGCAGTTACTCCAGGGACTCCTACGAGCAGTACTTC	-	-	TRBV6-5	TRBJ2-7
CASSPAGSEQFF	TGTGCCAGCAGCCCGGCGGGCAGTGAGCAGTTCTTC	-	-	TRBV7-2	TRBJ2-1
CASRYIRGGYTF	TGTGCCAGCAGATACATCCGAGGGGGCTACACCTTC	-	once	TRBV6-7	TRBJ1-2
CASSTRTGTGTEAFF	TGTGCCAGCAGCACCCGGACAGGGACGGGGACTGAAGCTTTCTTT	TRBD1	-	TRBV9	TRBJ1-1
CSVDRDRNEKLFF	TGCAGCGTGGACCGGGACAGGAATGAAAAACTGTTTTTT	TRBD1	-	TRBV29-1	TRBJ1-4
CASSDGFQPQHF	TGTGCCAGCAGCGATGGGTTCCAGCCCCAGCATTTT	-	-	TRBV7-9	TRBJ1-5